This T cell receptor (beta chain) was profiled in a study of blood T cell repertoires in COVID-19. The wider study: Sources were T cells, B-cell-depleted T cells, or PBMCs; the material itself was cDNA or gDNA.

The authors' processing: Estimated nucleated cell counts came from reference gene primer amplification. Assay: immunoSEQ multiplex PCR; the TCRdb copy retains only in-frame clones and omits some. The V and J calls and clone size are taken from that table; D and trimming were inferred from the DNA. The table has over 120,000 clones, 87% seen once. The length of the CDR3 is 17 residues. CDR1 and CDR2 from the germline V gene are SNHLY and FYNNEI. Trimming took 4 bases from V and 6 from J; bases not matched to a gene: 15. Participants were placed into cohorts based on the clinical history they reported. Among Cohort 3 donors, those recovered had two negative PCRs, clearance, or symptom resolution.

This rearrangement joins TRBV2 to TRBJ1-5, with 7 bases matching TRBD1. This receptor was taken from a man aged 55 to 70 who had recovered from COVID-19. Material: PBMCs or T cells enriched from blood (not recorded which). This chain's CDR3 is CASSGEPAGGGGQPQHF. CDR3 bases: TGTGCCAGCAGTGGGGAACCCGCAGGGGGAGGAGGTCAGCCCCAGCATTTT. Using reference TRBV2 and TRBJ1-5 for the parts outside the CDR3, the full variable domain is EPEVTQTPSHQVTQMGQEVILRCVPISNHLYFYWYRQILGQKVEFLVSFYNNEISEKSEIFDDQFSVERPDGSNFTLKIRSTKLEDSAMYFCASSGEPAGGGGQPQHFGDGTRLSIL.